This TCR beta chain came from a study of PD-1 blockade in classical Hodgkin lymphoma. Study details: Each patient was given nivolumab 3 mg/kg through a vein every 2 weeks.

Notes on the study in general: Newly diagnosed patients were said to have less baseline TCR diversity than healthy donors did. CD4+ but not CD8+ TCR diversity rose significantly by C4D1. Whatever underlies the repertoire differences (possibly disease activity or prior therapy) remains undefined.

The CDR3 is 15 residues long. In germline, CDR1 is MDHEN, CDR2 SYDVKM. V was pared by 6 bases and J by 5 bases, with 12 bases of the junction left unmatched. On this clone itself: The antigen is not known.

The table came from immunoSEQ multiplex PCR; TCRdb's copy has only in-frame clones and leaves some out. The data contain under 130,000 clones, roughly 87% of them singletons. The time point was: cycle 4 day 1 (C4D1), after less than 7 weeks of nivolumab. Every patient was affected by relapse after autologous stem cell transplantation, while exposure to brentuximab vedotin was not uniform. This TCR was recovered from a human donor with classical Hodgkin lymphoma. The sample was peripheral blood mononuclear cells (PBMCs), taken before the fourth cycle of nivolumab. The rearrangement uses TRBV28 and TRBJ2-7, with 8 bases fitting TRBD1. Written as DNA, the CDR3 is TGTGCCAGCAGACCGCCTGCAGGGGGCGAGGACGAGCAGTACTTC. This encodes CASRPPAGGEDEQYF. Full variable domain (outside the CDR3, taken from reference TRBV28 and TRBJ2-7): DVKVTQSSRYLVKRTGEKVFLECVQDMDHENMFWYRQDPGLGLRLIYFSYDVKMKEKGDIPEGYSVSREKKERFSLILESASTNQTSMYLCASRPPAGGEDEQYFGPGTRLTVT.